This T cell receptor (beta chain) stems from a study of blood T cell repertoires in COVID-19. For the study at large: Acute-phase and convalescent COVID-19 samples originated in the United States, Italy and Spain. Sources were T cells, B-cell-depleted T cells, or PBMCs; the material itself was cDNA or gDNA.

Trimming left V 0 bases short and J 9 bases short, with 12 bases between. This CDR3 region has 13 residues. Germline loops: CDR1 GTSNPN, CDR2 SVGIG (reference sequence). Participant age was about 18 to 95 years, and participants resided in about 25 US areas. Participant reports of clinical history set cohort assignment. Repertoires were generated with immunoSEQ multiplex PCR, while TCRdb's copy carries only in-frame clones and drops some. Of around 140,000 clones listed, nearly 80% were seen once; the top ten hold 2.5% to 3%. The receptor comes from a woman aged 45-59 years who had recovered from COVID-19. This sequence joins TRBV30 and TRBJ1-5; D is ambiguous. Material: PBMCs or T cells enriched from blood (not recorded which). The CDR3, as DNA: TGTGCCTGGAGTGTAAGGGAGTCAGGGCCCCAGCATTTT. It encodes CAWSVRESGPQHF.